This T cell receptor (beta chain) was sequenced for a study of Ad26.COV2.S vaccination and SARS-CoV-2 variants. About the research overall: The Ad26.COV2.S arm of the COV1001 trial was where the donor was placed. Intramuscular Ad26.COV2.S doses were given once or twice, 56 days apart. Study-level points and caveats: The study found higher spike-specific TCR breadth in vaccine than placebo recipients. Substantial breadth was reported for post-vaccination spike-specific CD8+ and CD4+ T cells.

The CDR3 length is 12 residues. V shed 4 bases and J 7 bases; nucleotides not matched to a gene: 2. CDR1 is SQVTM and CDR2 is ANQGSEA in the germline V gene. Regarding treatment: roughly 20 received Ad26.COV2.S at low or high dose, single or two shots; roughly five received placebo; per-sample allocation not given. Collection of the samples took place on day 63 after the first injection of vaccine or placebo. Worth noting for this clone: Its antigen remains unknown.

The repertoire was sequenced with immunoSEQ multiplex PCR; TCRdb's copy has only in-frame clones and lacks some. The sample carries around 320,000 clones, around 84% recorded once. V gene TRBV29-1 combines with J gene TRBJ1-2, with TRBD1 matching 11 bases. This clonotype was obtained from a person between 18 and 65 years old who received the Ad26.COV2.S COVID-19 vaccine or a placebo. Sequenced material: peripheral blood, taken in a trial of Ad26.COV2.S vaccine versus placebo. The CDR3 loop reads CSVGTGGFGYTF. The CDR3 DNA reads TGCAGCGTTGGGACAGGGGGCTTTGGCTACACCTTC.